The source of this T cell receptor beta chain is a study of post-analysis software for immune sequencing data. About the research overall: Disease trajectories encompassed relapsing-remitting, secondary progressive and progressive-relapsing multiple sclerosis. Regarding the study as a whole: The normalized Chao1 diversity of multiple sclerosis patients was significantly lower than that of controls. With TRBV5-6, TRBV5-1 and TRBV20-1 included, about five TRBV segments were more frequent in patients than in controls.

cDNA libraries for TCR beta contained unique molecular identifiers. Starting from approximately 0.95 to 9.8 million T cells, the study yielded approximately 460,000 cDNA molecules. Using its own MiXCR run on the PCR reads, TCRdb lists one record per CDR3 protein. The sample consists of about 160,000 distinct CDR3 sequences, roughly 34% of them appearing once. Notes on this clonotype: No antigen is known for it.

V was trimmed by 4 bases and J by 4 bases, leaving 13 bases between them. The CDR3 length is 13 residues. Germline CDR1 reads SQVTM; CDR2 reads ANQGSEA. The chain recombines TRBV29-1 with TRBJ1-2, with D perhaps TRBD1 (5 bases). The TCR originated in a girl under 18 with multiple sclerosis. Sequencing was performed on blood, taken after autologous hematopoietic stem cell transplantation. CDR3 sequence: CSVGGQGSYGYTF. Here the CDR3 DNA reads TGCAGCGTTGGTGGGCAGGGCAGCTATGGCTACACCTTC.